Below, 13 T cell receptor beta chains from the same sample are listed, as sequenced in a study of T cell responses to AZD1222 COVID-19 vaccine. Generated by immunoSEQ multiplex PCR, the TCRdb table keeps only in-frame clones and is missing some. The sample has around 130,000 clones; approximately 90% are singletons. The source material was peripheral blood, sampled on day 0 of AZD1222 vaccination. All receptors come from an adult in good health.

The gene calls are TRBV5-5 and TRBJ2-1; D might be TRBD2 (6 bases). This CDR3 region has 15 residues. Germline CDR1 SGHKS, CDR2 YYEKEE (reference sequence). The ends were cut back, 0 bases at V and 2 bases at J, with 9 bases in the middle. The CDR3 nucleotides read TGTGCCAGCAGCTTGGCGGGAGAGGCCTACAATGAGCAGTTCTTC. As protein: CASSLAGEAYNEQFF.

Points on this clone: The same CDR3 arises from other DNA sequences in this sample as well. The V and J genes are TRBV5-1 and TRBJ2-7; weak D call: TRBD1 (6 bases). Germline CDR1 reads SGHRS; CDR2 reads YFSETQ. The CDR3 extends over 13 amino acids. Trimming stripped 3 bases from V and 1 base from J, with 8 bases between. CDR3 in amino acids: CASSSGQSYEQYF. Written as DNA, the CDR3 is TGCGCCAGCAGCTCCGGACAGTCCTACGAGCAGTACTTC.

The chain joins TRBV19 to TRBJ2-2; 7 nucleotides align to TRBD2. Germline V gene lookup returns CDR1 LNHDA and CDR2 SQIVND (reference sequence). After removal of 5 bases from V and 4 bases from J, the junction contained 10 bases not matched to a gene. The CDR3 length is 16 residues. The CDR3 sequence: CASSSRAGVITGELFF. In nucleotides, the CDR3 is TGTGCCAGTAGTTCTAGGGCGGGGGTGATCACCGGGGAGCTGTTTTTT.

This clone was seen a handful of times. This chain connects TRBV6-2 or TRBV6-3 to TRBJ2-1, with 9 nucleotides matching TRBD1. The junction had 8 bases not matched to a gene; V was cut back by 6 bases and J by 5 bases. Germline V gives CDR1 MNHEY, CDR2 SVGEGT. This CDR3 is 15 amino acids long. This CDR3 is CASSPGQGRNNEQFF. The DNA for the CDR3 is TGTGCCAGCAGCCCTGGACAGGGGCGGAACAATGAGCAGTTCTTC.

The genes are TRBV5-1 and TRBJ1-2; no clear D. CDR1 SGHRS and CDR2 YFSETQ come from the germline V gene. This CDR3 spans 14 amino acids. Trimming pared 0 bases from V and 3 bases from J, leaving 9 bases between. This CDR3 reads CASSLAGSDYGYTF. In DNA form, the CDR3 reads TGCGCCAGCAGCTTGGCGGGAAGCGACTATGGCTACACCTTC.

The CDR3 coding sequence is TGCGCCAGCAGCCAAGAGTCAGGTATGGTGAGCACTGAAGCTTTCTTT. It encodes CASSQESGMVSTEAFF. This chain connects TRBV4-3 to TRBJ1-1, with D unresolved. The CDR3 consists of 16 residues. Germline V CDR1 and CDR2: LGHNA, YSLEER. Between the trimmed V and J ends, which lost 0 bases and 4 bases, there was a span of 15 bases.

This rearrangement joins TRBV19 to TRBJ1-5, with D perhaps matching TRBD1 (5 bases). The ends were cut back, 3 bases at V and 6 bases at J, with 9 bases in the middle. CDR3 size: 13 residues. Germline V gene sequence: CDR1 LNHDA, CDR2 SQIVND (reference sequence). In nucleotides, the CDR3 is TGTGCCAGTAGTATCAGGGTAGGTCAGCCCCAGCATTTT. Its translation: CASSIRVGQPQHF.

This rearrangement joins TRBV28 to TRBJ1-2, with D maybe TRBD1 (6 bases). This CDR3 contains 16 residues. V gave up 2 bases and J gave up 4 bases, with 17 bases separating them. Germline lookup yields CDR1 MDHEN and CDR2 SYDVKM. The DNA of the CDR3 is TGTGCCAGCAGTTTAACAGGGCCCAGGCCGGGCTATGGCTACACCTTC. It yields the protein CASSLTGPRPGYGYTF.

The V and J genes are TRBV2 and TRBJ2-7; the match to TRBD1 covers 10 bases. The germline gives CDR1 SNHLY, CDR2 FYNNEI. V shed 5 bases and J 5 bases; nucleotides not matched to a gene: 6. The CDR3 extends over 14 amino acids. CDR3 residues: CASSFGQGEDEQYF. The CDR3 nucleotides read TGTGCCAGCAGTTTTGGACAGGGGGAAGACGAGCAGTACTTC.

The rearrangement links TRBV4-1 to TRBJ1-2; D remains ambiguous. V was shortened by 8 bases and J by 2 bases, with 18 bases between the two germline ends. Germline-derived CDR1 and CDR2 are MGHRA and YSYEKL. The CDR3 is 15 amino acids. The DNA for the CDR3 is TGCGCCAGCTCCCCCCGGGAAGGATCAAACTATGGCTACACCTTC. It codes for CASSPREGSNYGYTF.

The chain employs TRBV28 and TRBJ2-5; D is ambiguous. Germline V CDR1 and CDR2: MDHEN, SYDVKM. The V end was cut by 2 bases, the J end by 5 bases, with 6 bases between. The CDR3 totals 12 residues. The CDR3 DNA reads TGTGCCAGCAGTTTAGCAACTGAGACCCAGTACTTC. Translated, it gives CASSLATETQYF.

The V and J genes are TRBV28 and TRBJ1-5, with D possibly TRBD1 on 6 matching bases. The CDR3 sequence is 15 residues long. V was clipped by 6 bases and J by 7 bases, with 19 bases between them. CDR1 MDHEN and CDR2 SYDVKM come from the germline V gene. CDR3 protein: CASSQGTLRIQPQHF. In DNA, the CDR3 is TGTGCCAGCAGCCAGGGGACGCTTCGAATCCAGCCCCAGCATTTT.

The CDR3 reads CASSPTNEQFF. The CDR3 DNA is TGTGCCAGCAGCCCAACCAATGAGCAGTTCTTC. The rearrangement links TRBV7-8 to TRBJ2-1; D remains ambiguous. The CDR3 has 11 amino acids. The ends were cut back, 5 bases at V and 6 bases at J, with 5 bases in the middle. Germline V gene lookup returns CDR1 SGHVS and CDR2 FQNEAQ. Supplemented by reference TRBV7-8 and TRBJ2-1, the full variable domain reads GAGVSQSPRYKVAKRGQDVALRCDPISGHVSLFWYQQALGQGPEFLTYFQNEAQLDKSGLPSDRFFAERPEGSVSTLKIQRTQQEDSAVYLCASSPTNEQFFGPGTRLTVL.